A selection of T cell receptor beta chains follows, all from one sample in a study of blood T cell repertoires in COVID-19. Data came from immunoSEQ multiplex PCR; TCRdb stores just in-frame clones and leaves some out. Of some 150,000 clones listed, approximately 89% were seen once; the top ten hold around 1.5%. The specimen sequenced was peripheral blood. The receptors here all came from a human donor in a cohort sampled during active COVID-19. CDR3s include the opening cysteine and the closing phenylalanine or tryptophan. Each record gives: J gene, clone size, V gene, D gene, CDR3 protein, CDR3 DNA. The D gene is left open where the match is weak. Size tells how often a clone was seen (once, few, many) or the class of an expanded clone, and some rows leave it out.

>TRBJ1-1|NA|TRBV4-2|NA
CASSQDGRAKTEAFF
TGTGCCAGCAGCCAAGATGGCAGGGCGAAGACTGAAGCTTTCTTT
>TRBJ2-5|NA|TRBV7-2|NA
CASSLGQGWETQYF
TGTGCCAGCAGCTTAGGTCAGGGGTGGGAGACCCAGTACTTC
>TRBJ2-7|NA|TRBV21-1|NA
CASSKTLRTGSPYEQYF
TGTGCCAGCAGCAAAACCCTACGGACAGGGAGTCCCTACGAGCAGTACTTC
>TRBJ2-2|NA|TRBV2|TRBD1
CASSGTGGIGGELFF
TGTGCCAGCAGCGGGACAGGGGGAATCGGCGGGGAGCTGTTTTTT
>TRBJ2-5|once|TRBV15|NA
CATSREIRGGETQYF
TGTGCCACCAGCAGAGAAATCAGGGGCGGGGAGACCCAGTACTTC
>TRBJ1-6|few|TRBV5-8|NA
CASSWPEYNSPLHF
TGTGCCAGCAGCTGGCCGGAGTATAATTCACCCCTCCACTTT
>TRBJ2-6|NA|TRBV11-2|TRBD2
CASSFRGGGTGANVLTF
TGTGCCAGCAGCTTCAGAGGCGGGGGTACTGGGGCCAACGTCCTGACTTTC
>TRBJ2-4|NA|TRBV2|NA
CASSGQLGDIQYF
TGTGCCAGCAGCGGACAGCTCGGGGACATTCAGTACTTC
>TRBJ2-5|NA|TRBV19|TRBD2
CASSMASGGGETQYF
TGTGCCAGTAGTATGGCTAGCGGGGGAGGAGAGACCCAGTACTTC
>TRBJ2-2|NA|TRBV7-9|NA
CASSQGLNTGELFF
TGTGCCAGCAGCCAGGGGTTAAACACCGGGGAGCTGTTTTTT
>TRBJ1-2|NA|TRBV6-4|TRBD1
CASRRTGSYGYTF
TGTGCCAGCAGACGGACAGGGTCCTATGGCTACACCTTC
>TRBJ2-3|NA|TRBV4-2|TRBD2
CASSSKPRTSGSTDTQYF
TGTGCCAGCAGCTCGAAGCCGCGGACTAGCGGGAGCACAGATACGCAGTATTTT
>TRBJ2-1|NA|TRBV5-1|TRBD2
CASSLASGEFNEQFF
TGCGCCAGCAGCTTGGCTAGCGGGGAATTCAATGAGCAGTTCTTC
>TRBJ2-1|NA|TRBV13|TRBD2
CASSSSGGESGIEQFF
TGTGCCAGCAGCTCGTCGGGGGGGGAGAGCGGGATTGAGCAGTTCTTC
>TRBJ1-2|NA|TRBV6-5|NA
CASLFGEVDGYTF
TGTGCCAGCTTGTTCGGGGAAGTAGATGGCTACACCTTC
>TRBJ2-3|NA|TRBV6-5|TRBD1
CASTIVQGADTQYF
TGTGCCAGCACCATAGTCCAGGGGGCGGATACGCAGTATTTT
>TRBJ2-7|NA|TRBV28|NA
CASTLGSYEQYF
TGTGCCAGCACCCTAGGCTCCTACGAGCAGTACTTC
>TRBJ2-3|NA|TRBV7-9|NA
CVEGLDAQPDTQYF
TGTGTCGAGGGCCTCGACGCCCAGCCAGATACGCAGTATTTT
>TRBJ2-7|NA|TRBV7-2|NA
CASSLVGSSSYEQYF
TGTGCCAGCAGCTTAGTGGGCAGCAGCTCCTACGAGCAGTACTTC
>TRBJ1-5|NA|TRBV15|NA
CATSFFRYSNQPQHF
TGTGCCACCAGCTTCTTTCGCTATAGCAATCAGCCCCAGCATTTT
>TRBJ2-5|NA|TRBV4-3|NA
CASSQEIARTGSVETQYF
TGCGCCAGCAGCCAAGAAATTGCAAGAACAGGCTCCGTGGAGACCCAGTACTTC
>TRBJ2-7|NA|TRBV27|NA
CASSLIQGEQYF
TGTGCCAGCAGCCTTATCCAGGGCGAGCAGTACTTC
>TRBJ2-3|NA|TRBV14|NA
CASNLGLTFTDTQYF
TGTGCCAGCAACCTCGGACTAACTTTCACAGATACGCAGTATTTT
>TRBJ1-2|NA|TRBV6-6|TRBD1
CASSPQGVVANYGYTF
TGTGCCAGCAGTCCACAGGGGGTCGTAGCTAACTATGGCTACACCTTC
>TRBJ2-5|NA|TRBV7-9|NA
CASSSRSTLRFETQYF
TGTGCCAGCAGCTCACGATCTACTCTGCGGTTCGAGACCCAGTACTTC
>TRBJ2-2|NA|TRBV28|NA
CASSLFWGESTGELFF
TGTGCCAGCAGTTTATTCTGGGGGGAAAGCACCGGGGAGCTGTTTTTT
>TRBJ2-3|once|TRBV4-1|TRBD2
CASSPGLARVADTQYF
TGCGCCAGCAGCCCCGGACTAGCTCGGGTCGCAGATACGCAGTATTTT
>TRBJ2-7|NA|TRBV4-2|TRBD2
CASSPFFGLGSGGATVSYEQYF
TGTGCCAGCAGCCCCTTTTTCGGTCTGGGGAGCGGGGGGGCTACGGTCTCCTACGAGCAGTACTTC
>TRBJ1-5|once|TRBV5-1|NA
CASSNTFICNQPQHF
TGCGCCAGCAGCAATACATTTATTTGCAATCAGCCCCAGCATTTT
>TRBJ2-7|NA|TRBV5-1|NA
CASSTGRAYEQYF
TGCGCCAGCAGCACAGGACGCGCTTACGAGCAGTACTTC
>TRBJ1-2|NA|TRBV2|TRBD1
CASSGGDRTSSGYGYTF
TGTGCCAGCAGTGGGGGGGACAGGACTTCTAGTGGGTATGGCTACACCTTC
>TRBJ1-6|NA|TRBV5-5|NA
CASSPDSSSYNSPLHF
TGTGCCAGCAGCCCGGACTCAAGCTCCTATAATTCACCCCTCCACTTT
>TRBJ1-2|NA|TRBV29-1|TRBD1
CSVETGGGYTF
TGCAGCGTAGAAACAGGGGGCGGCTACACCTTC
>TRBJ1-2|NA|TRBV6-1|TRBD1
CASSEDGQGRDTF
TGTGCCAGCAGTGAAGACGGACAGGGGAGGGACACCTTC
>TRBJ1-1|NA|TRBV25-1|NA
CASSSNRDGAFF
TGTGCCAGCAGTTCAAACAGGGACGGAGCTTTCTTT
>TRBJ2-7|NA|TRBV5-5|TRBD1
CASRRSPRGQGANEQYF
TGTGCCAGCAGAAGGAGCCCACGGGGACAGGGGGCCAACGAGCAGTACTTC
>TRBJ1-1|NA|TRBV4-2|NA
CASRREPMNTEAFF
TGTGCCAGCAGGCGGGAGCCGATGAACACTGAAGCTTTCTTT
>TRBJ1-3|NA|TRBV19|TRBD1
CASSAEGQGARGNTIYF
TGTGCCAGTAGTGCCGAAGGACAGGGGGCGAGAGGAAACACCATATATTTT
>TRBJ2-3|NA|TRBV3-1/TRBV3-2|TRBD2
CASSLRTSGGTDTQYF
TGTGCCAGCAGCCTTCGGACTAGCGGGGGCACAGATACGCAGTATTTT
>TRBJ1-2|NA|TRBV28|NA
CASRPTPGYGYTF
TGTGCCAGCAGACCCACCCCAGGGTATGGCTACACCTTC
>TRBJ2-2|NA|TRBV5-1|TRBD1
CASSDRGPHRELFF
TGCGCCAGCAGCGACAGGGGCCCACACCGGGAGCTGTTTTTT
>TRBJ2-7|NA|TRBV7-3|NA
CASSSFAGPSYEQYF
TGTGCCAGCAGCTCCTTTGCGGGGCCCTCCTACGAGCAGTACTTC
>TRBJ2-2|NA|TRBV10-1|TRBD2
CASSESGGSHTGELFF
TGCGCCAGCAGTGAAAGCGGGGGGTCCCACACCGGGGAGCTGTTTTTT
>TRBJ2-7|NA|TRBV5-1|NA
CASSLRQGHEQYF
TGCGCCAGCAGCTTGAGGCAGGGCCACGAGCAGTACTTC
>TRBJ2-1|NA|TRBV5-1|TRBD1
CASSLVQGAYEQFF
TGCGCCAGCAGCTTGGTCCAGGGGGCCTATGAGCAGTTCTTC
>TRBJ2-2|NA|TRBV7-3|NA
CASSSYTGELFF
TGTGCCAGCAGCTCCTACACCGGGGAGCTGTTTTTT
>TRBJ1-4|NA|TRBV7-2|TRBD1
CASSLGLGQGAREKLFF
TGTGCCAGCAGCTTAGGCCTAGGACAGGGGGCTAGGGAAAAACTGTTTTTT
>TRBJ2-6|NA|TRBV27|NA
CASSLLGQGGSGANVLTF
TGTGCCAGCAGTTTATTGGGGCAGGGTGGCTCTGGGGCCAACGTCCTGACTTTC
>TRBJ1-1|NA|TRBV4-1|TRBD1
CASSQGDRPLNTEAFF
TGCGCCAGCAGCCAGGGGGACAGGCCCCTAAACACTGAAGCTTTCTTT
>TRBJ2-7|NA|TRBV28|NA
CASMSGQNYEQYF
TGTGCCAGCATGTCGGGACAAAACTACGAGCAGTACTTC
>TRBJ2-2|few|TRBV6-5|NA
CASKGPGVGGELFF
TGTGCCAGCAAGGGGCCAGGGGTAGGCGGGGAGCTGTTTTTT
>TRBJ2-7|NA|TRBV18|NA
CASSPSRGEQYF
TGTGCCAGCTCCCCCTCGCGGGGCGAGCAGTACTTC
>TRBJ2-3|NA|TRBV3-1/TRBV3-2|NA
CASSQVSVTDTQYF
TGTGCCAGCAGCCAAGTATCCGTAACAGATACGCAGTATTTT
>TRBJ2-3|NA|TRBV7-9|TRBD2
CASSFGGGTDTQYF
TGTGCCAGCAGCTTCGGGGGGGGCACAGATACGCAGTATTTT
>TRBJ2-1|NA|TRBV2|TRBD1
CASSQRGRDEQFF
TGTGCCAGCAGTCAGAGGGGGCGCGATGAGCAGTTCTTC
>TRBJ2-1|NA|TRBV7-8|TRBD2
CASSLGSGDYNEQFF
TGTGCCAGCAGCTTAGGTAGCGGGGACTACAATGAGCAGTTCTTC
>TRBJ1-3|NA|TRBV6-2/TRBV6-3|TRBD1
CASSTGDSSGNTIYF
TGTGCCAGCAGTACGGGGGACAGTTCTGGAAACACCATATATTTT
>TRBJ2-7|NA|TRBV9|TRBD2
CASSTFPGGSYEQYF
TGTGCCAGCAGCACCTTCCCCGGGGGGTCCTACGAGCAGTACTTC